Listed below are T cell receptor beta chains from one sample, sequenced in a study of OX40 agonist ivuxolimab in advanced cancers. Sequencing used immunoSEQ multiplex PCR; TCRdb keeps in-frame clones, though not all of them. The sample has 45,000 to 60,000 clones; about 92% are singletons. Sequenced here: CD4+ or CD8+ T cells sorted from blood, sampled in a trial of the OX40 agonist ivuxolimab. These TCRs come from an adult with an advanced solid tumor such as melanoma, head and neck, liver or kidney cancer. The CDR3 runs from the conserved cysteine through the conserved F or W. The D gene is left open where the match is weak. The size field is filled for only some rows; it gives once, few, many or a size class.

J gene | clone size | D gene | CDR3 length | V gene | CDR3 DNA | CDR3 protein
TRBJ2-7 | . | . | 17 | TRBV7-8 | TGTGCCAGCAGCTCTGGGAGACCCGCTATAACCTCCTACGAGCAGTACTTC | CASSSGRPAITSYEQYF
TRBJ2-1 | . | . | 12 | TRBV5-1 | TGCGCCAGCAGCTCCACCTACAATGAGCAGTTCTTC | CASSSTYNEQFF
TRBJ1-3 | . | TRBD1 | 18 | TRBV7-6 | TGTGCCAGCAGCTTAGCGTATCCGACAGGGGGCTTGGGAAACACCATATATTTT | CASSLAYPTGGLGNTIYF
TRBJ1-4 | . | . | 14 | TRBV5-1 | TGCGCCAGCAGCTTGGCCCTTTCAAATGAAAAACTGTTTTTT | CASSLALSNEKLFF
TRBJ1-3 | . | . | 14 | TRBV28 | TGTGCCAGCAGTTCCTGGACTGGAGGAAACACCATATATTTT | CASSSWTGGNTIYF
TRBJ2-1 | . | TRBD2 | 14 | TRBV29-1 | TGCAGCGTTGATCGGTGGCGGGGGGACAATGAGCAGTTCTTC | CSVDRWRGDNEQFF
TRBJ2-2 | . | TRBD2 | 21 | TRBV9 | TGTGCCAGCAGCGTAGAGGGGAAGGGTGGGGCCCAGCGGGACAACACCGGGGAGCTGTTTTTT | CASSVEGKGGAQRDNTGELFF
TRBJ1-2 | . | TRBD1 | 15 | TRBV2 | TGTGCCAGCAGCGATAGGGACAGGGCCTACTATGGCTACACCTTC | CASSDRDRAYYGYTF
TRBJ1-5 | . | . | 11 | TRBV5-8 | TGTGCCAGCAGCTTGTTTCAGCCCCAGCATTTT | CASSLFQPQHF
TRBJ2-1 | . | . | 16 | TRBV19 | TGTGCCATCGATATAGAACGAGAAGAGGGTTGGAATGAGCAGTTCTTC | CAIDIEREEGWNEQFF
TRBJ1-1 | . | . | 13 | TRBV28 | TGTGCCAGCAATGGGGTGGGGGACACTGAAGCTTTCTTT | CASNGVGDTEAFF
TRBJ1-5 | . | TRBD1 | 15 | TRBV11-2 | TGTGCCAGCAGCCTGGGACAGGGGGGCTATCAGCCCCAGCATTTT | CASSLGQGGYQPQHF
TRBJ1-1 | . | TRBD1 | 13 | TRBV19 | TGTGCCAGTAGTGTTAACAGGGGGACTGAAGCTTTCTTT | CASSVNRGTEAFF
TRBJ1-5 | . | . | 19 | TRBV2 | TGTGCCAGCAGTGTCAGCAACGATGGGAGCACCGATAGCAATCAGCCCCAGCATTTT | CASSVSNDGSTDSNQPQHF
TRBJ2-7 | . | . | 14 | TRBV10-3 | TGTGCCATCTCCCCCCGGGACCGCACCTACGAGCAGTACTTC | CAISPRDRTYEQYF
TRBJ2-7 | once | . | 14 | TRBV9 | TGTGCCAGCAGCGTAGGGGGGGAGACCTACGAGCAGTACTTC | CASSVGGETYEQYF
TRBJ2-1 | . | TRBD1 | 15 | TRBV7-9 | TGTGCCAGCAGCTTACCAACAGGGGTCTACAATGAGCAGTTCTTC | CASSLPTGVYNEQFF
TRBJ1-2 | . | TRBD1 | 13 | TRBV5-4 | TGTGCCAGCAGCACCCAGGGGGGCCCTGGCTACACCTTC | CASSTQGGPGYTF
TRBJ2-5 | . | TRBD1 | 12 | TRBV2 | TGTGCCAGCAGACAGGGGATGGAGACCCAGTACTTC | CASRQGMETQYF
TRBJ2-3 | few | . | 14 | TRBV9 | TGTGCCAGCAGCGTAGCAGCGTATACAGATACGCAGTATTTT | CASSVAAYTDTQYF
TRBJ2-5 | . | . | 14 | TRBV7-6 | TGTGCCAGCAGCTACCAGGGAGGCGGGATTGCCCAGTACTTC | CASSYQGGGIAQYF
TRBJ1-3 | once | . | 17 | TRBV9 | TGTGCCAGCAGCGTAGATTGGGTAGATAGCTCTGGAAACACCATATATTTT | CASSVDWVDSSGNTIYF
TRBJ2-1 | once | . | 16 | TRBV11-2 | TGTGCCAGCAGCTTAGGCCCGACGCCCGCCTACAATGAGCAGTTCTTC | CASSLGPTPAYNEQFF
TRBJ2-7 | . | . | 16 | TRBV4-1 | TGCGCCAGCAGCCAAGAAAGGCTAGCAGGGCCCTACGAGCAGTACTTC | CASSQERLAGPYEQYF
TRBJ1-1 | . | . | 14 | TRBV4-1 | TGCGCCAGCAGCCGTCGGGACCCTAACACTGAAGCTTTCTTT | CASSRRDPNTEAFF
TRBJ2-3 | . | . | 14 | TRBV5-8 | TGTGCCAGCAGCTTGGTTGTTCTCACAGATACGCAGTATTTT | CASSLVVLTDTQYF
TRBJ2-1 | . | . | 16 | TRBV4-1 | TGCGCCAGCAGCCCAAGGGACGCTAACTCCTACAATGAGCAGTTCTTC | CASSPRDANSYNEQFF
TRBJ1-1 | . | . | 16 | TRBV9 | TGTGCCAGCAGCGCGCCGGGACTGTACATGAACACTGAAGCTTTCTTT | CASSAPGLYMNTEAFF
TRBJ2-6 | . | . | 14 | TRBV30 | TGTGCTTGCTTTAGACCCTCTGGGGCCAACGTCCTGACTTTC | CACFRPSGANVLTF
TRBJ2-7 | . | TRBD1 | 15 | TRBV5-4 | TGTGCCAGCAGCTTGGCCCCGACAGGGAGTGTCGAGCAGTACTTC | CASSLAPTGSVEQYF
TRBJ1-3 | . | . | 14 | TRBV10-3 | TGTGCCATCAGTGAGCCTATGACAGAAAACACCATATATTTT | CAISEPMTENTIYF
TRBJ1-2 | . | . | 11 | TRBV5-6 | TGTGCCAGCAGCGGAGGGGATCGCTACACCTTC | CASSGGDRYTF
TRBJ1-1 | . | . | 13 | TRBV28 | TGTGCCAGCTCTCTGGGTTTGGGGTCTGAAGCTTTCTTT | CASSLGLGSEAFF
TRBJ2-5 | . | . | 16 | TRBV6-5 | TGTGCCAGCAGTTACCTTCCGGCCGCCTCCCAAGAGACCCAGTACTTC | CASSYLPAASQETQYF
TRBJ2-7 | . | . | 14 | TRBV6-5 | TGTGCCAGCAGCCCCTTTTCTTCGACTCCGCCCTCATACTTC | CASSPFSSTPPSYF
TRBJ2-7 | few | . | 14 | TRBV6-1 | TGTGCCAGCAGTGAGTGGTCAGGATCCTACGAGCAGTACTTC | CASSEWSGSYEQYF
TRBJ1-5 | . | . | 13 | TRBV6-5 | TGTGCCAGCAGCCCAGGGAACAATCAGCCCCAGCATTTT | CASSPGNNQPQHF
TRBJ1-4 | . | . | 15 | TRBV5-5 | TGTGCCAGCAGCTCCCTTACCGGGCTGGGTGAAAAACTGTTTTTT | CASSSLTGLGEKLFF
TRBJ1-5 | . | TRBD1 | 21 | TRBV28 | TGTGCCAGCAGTTTAAATGGTCCGGACAGGGGGCGGGTGGGGCGTAATCAGCCCCAGCATTTT | CASSLNGPDRGRVGRNQPQHF
TRBJ2-1 | . | . | 11 | TRBV29-1 | TGCAGCGCTCCCGGATATCATGAGCAGTTCTTC | CSAPGYHEQFF
TRBJ1-2 | . | . | 12 | TRBV5-6 | TGTGCCAGCAGCTCGCAGGGTTACGGCTACACCTTC | CASSSQGYGYTF
TRBJ2-3 | . | . | 15 | TRBV10-1 | TGCGCCAGCAAGTTCGCAGGATTGTTTACAGATACGCAGTATTTT | CASKFAGLFTDTQYF
TRBJ1-2 | . | TRBD1 | 14 | TRBV6-1 | TGTGCCAGCAGTGAAGATCAGGGGGCCTATGGCTACACCTTC | CASSEDQGAYGYTF
TRBJ1-1 | . | TRBD1 | 13 | TRBV6-5 | TGTGCCAGCCACGTGGGACAGGGACATCTGGCTTTCTTT | CASHVGQGHLAFF
TRBJ2-7 | . | . | 16 | TRBV5-3 | TGTGCCAGAAGCTTGGGGGACCGACGTTACTCCTACGAGCAGTACTTC | CARSLGDRRYSYEQYF
TRBJ2-3 | few | TRBD2 | 15 | TRBV2 | TGTGCCAGCAGTCAACTAGCGGGATACACAGATACGCAGTATTTT | CASSQLAGYTDTQYF
TRBJ2-1 | . | . | 12 | TRBV7-6 | TGTGCCAGCAGCTTTGGGGACAATGAGCAGTTCTTC | CASSFGDNEQFF
TRBJ1-3 | . | . | 16 | TRBV7-9 | TGTGCCAGCAGCTTAGGGGCCTTGGGCTCTGGAAACACCATATATTTT | CASSLGALGSGNTIYF
TRBJ1-4 | . | . | 18 | TRBV4-3 | TGCGCCAGCAGCCAAGATCGAGCGACAGCATCCACTAATGAAAAACTGTTTTTT | CASSQDRATASTNEKLFF
TRBJ2-1 | . | TRBD2 | 12 | TRBV2 | TGTGCCAGCGGGGGGGCCTACAATGAGCAGTTCTTC | CASGGAYNEQFF
TRBJ1-2 | . | TRBD1 | 16 | TRBV28 | TGTGCCAGCAGTCCACCCTCGACAGAGGGGGCCGGGGGCTACACCTTC | CASSPPSTEGAGGYTF
TRBJ1-4 | . | TRBD1 | 16 | TRBV5-6 | TGTGCCAGCAGTTTGAGCAGGGGGCTAGCTAATGAAAAACTGTTTTTT | CASSLSRGLANEKLFF
TRBJ2-1 | . | TRBD2 | 16 | TRBV11-3 | TGTGCCAGCAGCTTATTGCGGGGGAAAATTAACAATGAGCAGTTCTTC | CASSLLRGKINNEQFF
TRBJ2-5 | . | . | 14 | TRBV6-5 | TGTGCCAGCAGTTACTCGACGGGACAAGAGACCCAGTACTTC | CASSYSTGQETQYF
TRBJ2-7 | . | TRBD1 | 16 | TRBV19 | TGTGCCAGTAGTATGGCGACAGGGGGCCTCTCCTACGAGCAGTACTTC | CASSMATGGLSYEQYF
TRBJ2-3 | few | . | 13 | TRBV5-6 | TGTGCCAGCAGCTTGGGGGGGATGGATACGCAGTATTTT | CASSLGGMDTQYF
TRBJ2-5 | few | . | 15 | TRBV2 | TGTGCCAGCACCGGTTTAGAGGTCCCCCAAGAGACCCAGTACTTC | CASTGLEVPQETQYF